This entry lists 20 T cell receptor beta chains sequenced from one sample in a study of blood T cell repertoires in COVID-19. Sequenced by immunoSEQ multiplex PCR; TCRdb stores in-frame clones only, minus some. The table records 160,000 or so clones, 88% of them present only once. The sample was peripheral blood. Every receptor here comes from a woman in her sixties or seventies with acute or convalescent COVID-19.

This clone appeared a single time. The rearrangement joins TRBV10-3 to TRBJ2-7; D unclear. Germline V lookup: CDR1 ENHRY, CDR2 SYGVKD. V was trimmed by 4 bases and J by 7 bases, leaving 14 bases between them. This CDR3 contains 13 residues. Written as DNA, the CDR3 is TGTGCCATCAGTGGAAGTGCGCAACAGGAGCAGTACGTC. Translated: CAISGSAQQEQYV.

The chain combines TRBV2 with TRBJ1-5; 7 nucleotides agree with TRBD1. J lost 2 bases, V lost 4 bases, and 8 bases had no gene match. CDR1 and CDR2 (germline): SNHLY, FYNNEI. The CDR3 runs 16 residues. The CDR3 is CASSVNRGSGNQPQHF. The CDR3 nucleotides read TGTGCCAGCAGTGTCAACAGGGGAAGCGGCAATCAGCCCCAGCATTTT.

This clone was recorded a few times. This chain joins TRBV28 and TRBJ1-2; the match to TRBD1 covers 7 bases. The length of the CDR3 is 14 residues. The V gene end was trimmed by 4 bases and the J gene end by 10 bases; junction bases not matched to a gene: 12. Germline V gene data show CDR1 as MDHEN and CDR2 as SYDVKM. For the CDR3, the DNA is TGTGCCAGCAGTTCAACCGGGACAGTATCGCCCTACACCTTC. It encodes CASSSTGTVSPYTF.

In its sample, this clone was seen a few times. V gene TRBV6-5 combines with J gene TRBJ1-1, with D possibly matching TRBD1 (5 bases). Germline V gives CDR1 MNHEY, CDR2 SVGAGI. The CDR3 has 14 residues. The V and J ends lost 5 bases and 4 bases respectively, with 14 bases between them. The CDR3 sequence: CASSPGDFGTEAFF. Written as DNA, the CDR3 is TGTGCCAGCAGTCCGGGGGATTTTGGCACTGAAGCTTTCTTT.

The chain is built from TRBV6-5 and TRBJ2-2; TRBD1 is a possible D gene (6 bases). This CDR3 is built from 11 residues. Germline V CDR1 and CDR2: MNHEY, SVGAGI. V was shortened by 6 bases and J by 7 bases, with 6 bases between the two germline ends. In DNA, the CDR3 is TGTGCCAGCAGAGGGGGCGGGGAGCTGTTTTTT. It specifies CASRGGGELFF.

The V and J genes are TRBV19 and TRBJ2-7, with 7 bases lining up with TRBD2. Germline CDR1 LNHDA, CDR2 SQIVND (reference sequence). The junction had 3 bases not matched to a gene; V was cut back by 3 bases and J by 1 base. The CDR3 sequence is 14 residues long. CDR3 DNA: TGTGCCAGTAGTATGAGCGGGGCGTCCTACGAGCAGTACTTC. This sequence encodes CASSMSGASYEQYF. The full variable domain, in which reference TRBV19 and TRBJ2-7 provide the parts outside the CDR3, is DGGITQSPKYLFRKEGQNVTLSCEQNLNHDAMYWYRQDPGQGLRLIYYSQIVNDFQKGDIAEGYSVSREKKESFPLTVTSAQKNPTAFYLCASSMSGASYEQYFGPGTRLTVT.

The chain links TRBV5-4 to TRBJ2-3; 8 bases agree with TRBD2. The CDR3 has 17 residues. V lost 5 bases, J lost 1 base, and 12 bases stayed unmatched. In germline, CDR1 is SGHNT, CDR2 YYREEE (reference sequence). The CDR3 here is CASRNPGTSGGTDTQYF. The CDR3, as DNA: TGTGCCAGCAGAAACCCTGGCACTAGCGGCGGCACAGATACGCAGTATTTT.

CDR3 in DNA: TGTGCCAGCAGTTACTCGGGCGGACTTAACTATGGCTACACCTTC. Amino acids: CASSYSGGLNYGYTF. The chain is built from TRBV6-2 or TRBV6-3 and TRBJ1-2; D call uncertain. This CDR3 comprises 15 residues. Germline V gene data show CDR1 as MNHEY and CDR2 as SVGEGT. V was trimmed by 0 bases and J by 1 base, leaving 9 bases between them.

The chain is built from TRBV5-1 and TRBJ2-1; D remains unclear. Germline V CDR1 and CDR2: SGHRS, YFSETQ. V was clipped by 5 bases and J by 5 bases, with 17 bases between them. The CDR3 contains 15 residues. The DNA for the CDR3 is TGCGCCAGCAGTTCGAGGAACCGCCTCAACAATGAGCAGTTCTTC. Translation gives CASSSRNRLNNEQFF.

This clone was found once. This chain joins TRBV29-1 and TRBJ1-2, with unresolved D. Germline-derived CDR1 and CDR2 are SQVTM and ANQGSEA. This CDR3 comprises 14 residues. Trimming shortened V by 4 bases and J by 4 bases, and 16 bases separated the two germline ends. The CDR3 region has the DNA TGCAGCGTTGTTGAGGTCGCCTATACCTATGGCTACACCTTC. It specifies CSVVEVAYTYGYTF.

The V and J genes are TRBV13 and TRBJ1-3; 7 bases fit TRBD1. Losses at the gene ends were 5 bases for V and 2 bases for J; bases not matched to a gene: 9. CDR3 length equals 16 residues. Germline V gives CDR1 PRHDT, CDR2 FYEKMQ (reference sequence). CDR3 coding DNA: TGTGCCAGCAGCAGGAGAGGGCAGGGGGCTGGAAACACCATATATTTT. This gives the protein CASSRRGQGAGNTIYF.

The V gene is TRBV18, the J gene TRBJ2-7, with 9 positions matching TRBD1. CDR1 and CDR2 (germline): KGHSH, LQKENI. CDR3 length equals 14 residues. J gave up 6 bases and V 3 bases, and 6 bases lay outside the gene matches. The CDR3 protein is CASSPLGQGGEQYV. The CDR3 DNA is TGTGCCAGCTCACCTTTGGGACAGGGTGGCGAGCAGTACGTC.

V gene TRBV19 combines with J gene TRBJ2-1; D remains unclear. V was clipped by 4 bases and J by 0 bases, with 13 bases between them. The CDR3 has 16 amino acids. Germline loops: CDR1 LNHDA, CDR2 SQIVND (reference sequence). The CDR3 bases are TGTGCCAGTAGTACCCGACTCCAGAGCTCCTACAATGAGCAGTTCTTC. Amino acid sequence: CASSTRLQSSYNEQFF.

Only one count was recorded for this clone. The V and J genes are TRBV5-4 and TRBJ2-3, with 7 bases matching TRBD2. The trim removed 4 bases at V and 1 base at J, leaving 12 bases unmatched. Germline lookup yields CDR1 SGHNT and CDR2 YYREEE (reference sequence). CDR3 length: 17 residues. This CDR3 is CASSPGGGRPGTDTQYF. The CDR3 DNA reads as TGTGCCAGCAGCCCTGGCGGGGGTCGGCCAGGCACAGATACGCAGTATTTT.

V usage is TRBV6-5 and J usage is TRBJ1-2, with D possibly TRBD1 on 5 matching bases. Per the germline V gene, CDR1 is MNHEY and CDR2 is SVGAGI. V was shortened by 2 bases and J by 5 bases, with 12 bases between the two germline ends. The CDR3 is made up of 14 amino acids. The CDR3 reads CASSYDSLTYGYTF. The CDR3 bases are TGTGCCAGCAGTTACGACAGTCTAACTTATGGCTACACCTTC.

The J gene is TRBJ1-3, the V gene TRBV25-1; 8 bases agree with TRBD1. The CDR3 extends over 14 amino acids. V lost 5 bases to trimming and J lost 3 bases; unmatched junction nucleotides: 3. CDR1 and CDR2 from the germline V gene are MGHDK and SYGVNS. CDR3 sequence reads: CASSWTGLGNTIYF. The CDR3 region has the DNA TGTGCCAGCAGTTGGACAGGGCTTGGAAACACCATATATTTT.

The chain couples TRBV18 to TRBJ1-1; D remains unclear. V was trimmed by 2 bases and J by 1 base, leaving 8 bases between them. CDR1 and CDR2 (germline): KGHSH, LQKENI. This CDR3 is 14 amino acids long. As DNA, the CDR3 is TGTGCCAGCTCACCAAGCCCCCAGAACACTGAAGCTTTCTTT. Residues: CASSPSPQNTEAFF.

The genes are TRBV5-5 and TRBJ1-1, with D perhaps TRBD1 (6 bases). V lost 4 bases, J lost 2 bases, and 12 bases lay in between. Per germline, CDR1 SGHKS and CDR2 YYEKEE (reference sequence). The CDR3 is 14 amino acids. The CDR3 DNA is TGTGCCAGCAGCCTAGGACAGATTAACACTGAAGCTTTCTTT. It codes for CASSLGQINTEAFF.

V and J are TRBV27 and TRBJ2-3; 10 bases line up with TRBD1. Trimming at V came to 2 bases and at J to 4 bases, leaving 6 bases not matched to a gene. Germline V lookup: CDR1 MNHEY, CDR2 SMNVEV (reference sequence). The CDR3 runs to 16 residues. CDR3 region: CASSLRTGGLSDTQYF. The CDR3 coding sequence is TGTGCCAGCAGTTTAAGGACAGGGGGTTTGTCAGATACGCAGTATTTT.

The rearrangement links TRBV9 to TRBJ1-4; TRBD1 matches 11 bases. V shed 4 bases, J shed 8 bases, and the junction held 19 bases outside the gene matches. Germline CDR1 reads SGDLS; CDR2 reads YYNGEE. The length of the CDR3 is 19 residues. CDR3 region: CASSPRTGGADFSLEKLFF. In DNA, the CDR3 is TGTGCCAGCAGCCCTCGGACAGGGGGCGCCGATTTCTCCTTGGAAAAACTGTTTTTT.